The next 24 T cell receptor beta chains were all read from a single sample in a study of blood T cells in healthy people across ages. For the second PCR, which ran for about 7 to 11 cycles, a sample-barcoded 5' primer and a J-beta primer mix were used. Each CDR3 protein is one row after TCRdb ran MiXCR on the 5' RACE reads. Of just under 900,000 distinct CDR3 sequences detected, under 35% appear once; the ten largest clones hold around 16%. Sequences were obtained from blood. These receptors came from a woman of 80 years or more in good health.

To note about this clonotype: Possible read error: a much larger clone is one base away. V and J are TRBV7-6 and TRBJ2-7; 10 bases map to TRBD2. V was pared by 4 bases and J by 3 bases, with 3 bases of the junction left unmatched. The CDR3 length is 14 residues. Germline CDR1 is SGHVS and CDR2 is FNYEAQ. The CDR3 DNA is TGTGCCAGCAGCTCAGCGGGGGGGGTCTACGAGCAGTACTTC. It encodes CASSSAGGVYEQYF.

There are many counts of this clonotype. This chain links TRBV7-2 with TRBJ2-3, with 13 nucleotides matching TRBD2. In germline, CDR1 is SGHTA, CDR2 FQGNSA. V was pared by 2 bases and J by 0 bases, with 5 bases of the junction left unmatched. The CDR3 spans 18 residues. In nucleotides, the CDR3 is TGTGCCAGCAGCTTAAAACTAGCGGGGGGGACTAGCACAGATACGCAGTATTTT. This sequence encodes CASSLKLAGGTSTDTQYF. Looking up the rest from reference TRBV7-2 and TRBJ2-3 gives the full variable domain: GAGVSQSPSNKVTEKGKDVELRCDPISGHTALYWYRQSLGQGLEFLIYFQGNSAPDKSGLPSDRFSAERTGGSVSTLTIQRTQQEDSAVYLCASSLKLAGGTSTDTQYFGPGTRLTVL.

This clonotype was seen repeatedly, ten times or more. In DNA form, the CDR3 reads TGTGCCAGCAGCACCGACGCGGCGGCCTATAGCAATCAGCCCCAGCATTTT. Its translation: CASSTDAAAYSNQPQHF. The rearrangement links TRBV7-9 to TRBJ1-5; no reliable D call. The CDR3 is made up of 17 amino acids. With 5 bases removed from V and 0 bases from J, the gap between germline ends came to 17 bases. CDR1 is SEHNR and CDR2 is FQNEAQ in the germline V gene (reference sequence). The full variable domain, in which reference TRBV7-9 and TRBJ1-5 provide the parts outside the CDR3, is DTGVSQNPRHKITKRGQNVTFRCDPISEHNRLYWYRQTLGQGPEFLTYFQNEAQLEKSRLLSDRFSAERPKGSFSTLEIQRTEQGDSAMYLCASSTDAAAYSNQPQHFGDGTRLSIL.

This clonotype has ten or more counts. The chain employs TRBV12-3 or TRBV12-4 and TRBJ1-5; TRBD1 agrees at 7 bases. The CDR3 extends over 13 amino acids. V lost 3 bases, J lost 5 bases, and 1 base stayed unmatched. CDR3 residues: CASSLGQYQPQHF. CDR3 nucleotides: TGTGCCAGCAGTTTGGGACAGTATCAGCCCCAGCATTTT.

This clonotype has a count of ten or more. The V and J genes are TRBV11-2 and TRBJ1-2; 7 bases line up with TRBD1. Germline values: CDR1 SGHAT, CDR2 FQNNGV. J lost 8 bases, V lost 0 bases, and 9 bases had no gene match. The CDR3 is 15 residues long. CDR3 sequence (DNA): TGTGCCAGCAGCTTAGACGGGACAGCCTTTTTGGGCTACACCTTC. It encodes CASSLDGTAFLGYTF.

This clonotype was detected ten times or more. The J gene is TRBJ2-3, the V gene TRBV6-2 or TRBV6-3; 11 nucleotides align to TRBD2. The V segment lost 10 bases and the J segment 4 bases; nucleotides outside the gene matches: 4. CDR1 and CDR2 (germline): MNHEY, SVGEGT. This CDR3 contains 13 residues. The CDR3 reads CATGLAGPDTQYF. For the CDR3, the DNA is TGTGCCACCGGACTAGCGGGCCCAGATACGCAGTATTTT.

This clonotype was counted a few times. The V call is TRBV24-1, the J call TRBJ1-5, with no clear D. This CDR3 spans 13 amino acids. Germline V gives CDR1 KGHDR, CDR2 SFDVKD. Trimming left V 3 bases short and J 6 bases short, with 8 bases between. CDR3 sequence reads: CATSDPQGQPQHF. The CDR3 DNA reads TGTGCCACCAGTGATCCCCAAGGTCAGCCCCAGCATTTT.

This rearrangement joins TRBV5-1 to TRBJ1-5; no clear D gene. Trimming shortened V by 0 bases and J by 0 bases, and 7 bases separated the two germline ends. The CDR3 runs 15 residues. CDR1 SGHRS and CDR2 YFSETQ come from the germline V gene. The CDR3 is CASSLDVDSNQPQHF. CDR3 sequence (DNA): TGCGCCAGCAGCTTGGACGTAGATAGCAATCAGCCCCAGCATTTT.

The chain joins TRBV7-2 to TRBJ2-7; 8 bases agree with TRBD2. Germline trimming cut 1 base from V and 0 bases from J; bases unmatched to any gene: 5. The CDR3 contains 16 residues. The germline gives CDR1 SGHTA, CDR2 FQGNSA. The CDR3 coding sequence is TGTGCCAGCAGCTTAGGTAGCGGGGTCAGCTCCTACGAGCAGTACTTC. This sequence encodes CASSLGSGVSSYEQYF.

A remark on this clonotype: Sequence at one end of the junction differs from germline and may be a read error. The chain joins TRBV7-7 to TRBJ2-1, with 8 bases lining up with TRBD2. Germline CDR1 is SSHAT and CDR2 is FNYEAQ (reference sequence). The CDR3 sequence is 13 residues long. The CDR3 sequence: CASSTGLDNEQFF. Here the CDR3 DNA reads TGTGCTAGCAGCACGGGACTAGACAATGAGCAGTTCTTC.

DNA of the CDR3: TGTGCCAGCAGCTTGGGCCCTACCCGCACAGATACGCAGTATTTT. Residues: CASSLGPTRTDTQYF. The chain links TRBV7-2 to TRBJ2-3, with D uncertain. The CDR3 sequence is 15 residues long. Germline-derived CDR1 and CDR2 are SGHTA and FQGNSA. V shed 3 bases and J shed 1 base, with 11 bases lying between them.

This clonotype has just a few counts. V and J are TRBV7-6 and TRBJ2-1; 7 bases are a match to TRBD1. CDR3 size: 17 residues. CDR1 and CDR2 (germline): SGHVS, FNYEAQ. Trimming at V came to 2 bases and at J to 9 bases, leaving 16 bases not matched to a gene. The CDR3: CASSLYSPVQGVGEQFF. In nucleotides, the CDR3 is TGTGCCAGCAGCTTATATTCCCCGGTGCAGGGGGTGGGTGAGCAGTTCTTC.

This clonotype was detected a few times. This rearrangement joins TRBV7-2 to TRBJ1-1; no clear D. CDR3 size: 13 residues. In germline, CDR1 is SGHTA, CDR2 FQGNSA. V lost 5 bases and J lost 2, with 9 bases in between. CDR3 protein: CASSSLANTEAFF. CDR3 bases: TGTGCCAGCAGCAGTCTGGCTAACACTGAAGCTTTCTTT.

A few counts support this clonotype. The V gene is TRBV4-1, the J gene TRBJ1-6; 7 positions match TRBD1. Germline CDR1 and CDR2: MGHRA and YSYEKL. With V trimmed by 0 bases and J by 6 bases, 5 bases remained unmatched. The CDR3 has 16 residues. DNA of the CDR3: TGCGCCAGCAGCCAAGAGGGTGGGACAGCTAATTCACCCCTCCACTTT. Protein: CASSQEGGTANSPLHF.

The genes are TRBV29-1 and TRBJ2-3, with TRBD1 matching over 9 bases. J gave up 4 bases and V 0 bases, and 14 bases lay outside the gene matches. The germline CDR1 and CDR2 sequences are SQVTM and ANQGSEA. The CDR3 consists of 18 residues. The CDR3 sequence is CSVEDEDRGTGWSDTQYF. The CDR3 DNA sequence: TGCAGCGTTGAAGATGAGGATCGAGGGACAGGGTGGTCAGATACGCAGTATTTT.

This clonotype was found many times. The chain employs TRBV10-1 and TRBJ2-1; D call uncertain. The CDR3 totals 17 residues. The ends were cut back, 6 bases at V and 7 bases at J, with 25 bases in the middle. Germline CDR1 is WNHNN and CDR2 is SYGVQD (reference sequence). Written as DNA, the CDR3 is TGCGCCAGCAGCTCCGCAACTCTAGAAAGGTGGAAGAATGAGCAGTTCTTC. Amino acids: CASSSATLERWKNEQFF.

Many counts were recorded for this clonotype. V is TRBV4-3 and J is TRBJ1-2; D is uncertain. The CDR3 extends over 16 amino acids. V was pared by 0 bases and J by 1 base, with 12 bases between. The germline CDR1 and CDR2 sequences are LGHNA and YSLEER. Here the CDR3 reads CASSQDAGGVNYGYTF. DNA for the CDR3: TGCGCCAGCAGCCAAGATGCAGGCGGGGTTAACTATGGCTACACCTTC.

The CDR3 region is CASIPRLAANNEQYF. The CDR3 region has the DNA TGTGCCAGTATTCCCCGACTAGCGGCTAACAATGAGCAGTACTTC. This chain uses TRBV27 with TRBJ2-5; TRBD2 agrees at 9 bases. Germline V CDR1 and CDR2: MNHEY, SMNVEV (reference sequence). The CDR3 extends over 15 amino acids. V dropped 9 bases and J dropped 11; count of bases not matched to a gene: 19.

This clonotype was detected ten times or more. The rearrangement uses TRBV9 and TRBJ1-2, with 8 bases fitting TRBD1. With V trimmed by 3 bases and J by 8 bases, 6 bases remained unmatched. Per the germline V gene, CDR1 is SGDLS and CDR2 is YYNGEE. The CDR3 consists of 13 residues. The CDR3 DNA sequence: TGTGCCAGCAGCGCCCAGGGGGCATGGGGCTACACCTTC. It translates to CASSAQGAWGYTF.

This clonotype was observed at least ten times. The gene calls are TRBV19 and TRBJ2-1; TRBD1 or TRBD2 may be the D gene (5 bases each). Trimming took off 0 bases at V and 8 bases at J, with 20 bases between the two ends. This CDR3 comprises 17 residues. Germline CDR1 reads LNHDA; CDR2 reads SQIVND (reference sequence). Here the CDR3 DNA reads TGTGCCAGTAGTATAGAGGCTAGAACTGGGGGACGGCATGAGCAGTTCTTC. Its protein product is CASSIEARTGGRHEQFF.

As concerns this clonotype: Sequence at one end of the junction differs from germline and may be a read error. This chain connects TRBV6-2 or TRBV6-3 to TRBJ2-5; D gene uncertain. Germline lookup yields CDR1 MNHEY and CDR2 SVGEGT. The CDR3 sequence is 13 residues long. CDR3 sequence: CASSYEQGEAQYF. In DNA, the CDR3 is TGTGCCAGCAGTTACGAGCAAGGAGAGGCCCAGTACTTC.

Concerning this clonotype itself: An end of the junction differs from the germline gene, which may be a read error. V gene TRBV5-1 combines with J gene TRBJ2-1; possibly TRBD1 or TRBD2 for D (6 bases each). Germline assignment: CDR1 SGHRS and CDR2 YFSETQ. The CDR3 length is 16 residues. The CDR3 is CASSLETGARYNERFF. DNA for the CDR3: TGCGCCAGCAGCTTGGAGACGGGGGCGAGGTACAATGAGCGGTTTTTC.

In the case of this clonotype: A much larger clone lies one base from this, so it may be a read error. This sequence joins TRBV10-2 and TRBJ2-4; 9 bases agree with TRBD1. J was trimmed by 13 bases and V by 3 bases; bases with no gene match: 13. The CDR3 covers 15 residues. From germline, CDR1 is WSHSY and CDR2 SAAADI. Written as DNA, the CDR3 is TGCGCCAGCAGTGAAATGGGACAGGGATTCTACGGGCAGTACTTC. This translates into CASSEMGQGFYGQYF.

The gene calls are TRBV12-5 and TRBJ2-7, with D perhaps TRBD1 (6 bases). CDR1 and CDR2 from the germline V gene are LGHNT and FRNRAP. CDR3 length: 18 residues. Trimming removed 6 bases at V and 4 bases at J, with 28 bases between. CDR3: CASGRPARPPGAGYEQYF. The CDR3 DNA is TGTGCTAGTGGCCGACCCGCACGCCCCCCAGGGGCGGGTTACGAGCAGTACTTC. The whole variable domain, filled in from reference TRBV12-5 and TRBJ2-7, reads DARVTQTPRHKVTEMGQEVTMRCQPILGHNTVFWYRQTMMQGLELLAYFRNRAPLDDSGMPKDRFSAEMPDATLATLKIQPSEPRDSAVYFCASGRPARPPGAGYEQYFGPGTRLTVT.